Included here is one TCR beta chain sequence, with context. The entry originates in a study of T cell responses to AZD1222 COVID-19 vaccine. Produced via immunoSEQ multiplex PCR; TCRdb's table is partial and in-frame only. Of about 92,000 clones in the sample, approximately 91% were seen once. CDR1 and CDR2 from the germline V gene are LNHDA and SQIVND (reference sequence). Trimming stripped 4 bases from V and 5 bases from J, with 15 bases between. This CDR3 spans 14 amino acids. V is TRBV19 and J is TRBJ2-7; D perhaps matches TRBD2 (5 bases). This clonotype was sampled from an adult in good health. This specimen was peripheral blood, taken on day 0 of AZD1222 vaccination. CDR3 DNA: TGTGCCAGTAGTACAAGAGATACTAGTAACGAGCAGTACTTC. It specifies CASSTRDTSNEQYF.